This T cell receptor (beta chain) was documented in a study of cytomegalovirus exposure and HLA in healthy donors. Primers included in the PCR were 60 Vbeta and 13 Jbeta primers. Assay: immunoSEQ multiplex PCR; the TCRdb copy retains only in-frame clones and omits some. This sample yields 150,000 to 200,000 clones, of which roughly 79% are seen a single time; approximately 4.4% belongs to the top ten. The CDR3 spans 15 residues. The germline V and J ends were trimmed by 2 bases and 7 bases, with 12 bases remaining between them. Germline CDR1 and CDR2: MNHNY and SVGAGI (reference sequence). V usage is TRBV6-6 and J usage is TRBJ1-6, with D hard to call. Sequences were obtained from PBMCs. This TCR derives from a young woman in good health and CMV-seropositive. CDR3 region: CASSYTLVLNSPLHF. The DNA of the CDR3 is TGTGCCAGCAGTTACACTTTGGTTCTCAATTCACCCCTCCACTTT.